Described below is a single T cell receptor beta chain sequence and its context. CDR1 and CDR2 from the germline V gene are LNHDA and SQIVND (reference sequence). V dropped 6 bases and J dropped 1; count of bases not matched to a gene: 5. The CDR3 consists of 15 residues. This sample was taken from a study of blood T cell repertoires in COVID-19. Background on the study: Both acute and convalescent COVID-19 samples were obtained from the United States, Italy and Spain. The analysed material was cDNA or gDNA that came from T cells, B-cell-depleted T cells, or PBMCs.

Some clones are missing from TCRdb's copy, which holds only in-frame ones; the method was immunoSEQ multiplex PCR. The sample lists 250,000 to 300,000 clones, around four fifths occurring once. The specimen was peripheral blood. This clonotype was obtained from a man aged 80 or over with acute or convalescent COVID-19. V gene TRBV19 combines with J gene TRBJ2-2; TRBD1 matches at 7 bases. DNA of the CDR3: TGTGCCAGTAGCACAGGGGCGTTGAACACCGGGGAGCTGTTTTTT. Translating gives CASSTGALNTGELFF.